These T cell receptor beta chains were read from a single sample in a study of regulatory T cells in long-lasting Graves disease. TCRdb called the multiplex PCR reads again in MiXCR, with one record for every CDR3 protein. Among roughly 500,000 distinct CDR3 sequences listed, roughly 13% were seen once. These same records also appear under a second study, on T cells in Graves' hyperthyroidism and ophthalmopathy.

This specimen consisted of peripheral blood mononuclear cells (PBMCs), obtained at new diagnosis, from a patient treated with antithyroid drugs. The receptors were gathered from a man in his thirties or forties with Graves disease. The CDR3 runs from the conserved cysteine through the conserved F or W. Fields, in order: V gene, CDR3 protein.

>TRBV6-1
CASSESLDRVETQYF
>TRBV7-9
CASSKGLAEETQYF
>TRBV5-5
CASSLEGLTDTQYF
>TRBV10-2
CASRGRANTEAFF
>TRBV11-1
CASSRYLRMATNEKLFF
>TRBV11-2
CASSLRPGVENRNTAAFF
>TRBV5-1
CASNLDGGLYEQYF
>TRBV27
CASGFGNQPQHF
>TRBV5-1
CASSRGTLQETQYF
>TRBV6-2/TRBV6-3
CASTQGGGTDIF
>TRBV27
CASSPSPAVLPYEQYF
>TRBV4-1
CASSQDWGQGFEKLFF
>TRBV30
CAWSIDYKQGDTQYF
>TRBV6-1
CASSVGQGSYNEQFF
>TRBV5-4
CASSPRALGSNTGELFF
>TRBV28
CASRAGLVAGANVLTF
>TRBV29-1
CSVGGTETYEQYF
>TRBV15
CATTERTGAYEQYF
>TRBV3-1
CASSPRTGGIRDTGELFF
>TRBV5-1
CASSLEGTKGPGELFF
>TRBV15
CATSRSSGRQETQYF
>TRBV29-1
CSVQEEQPTMNTEAFF
>TRBV20-1
CSAELREWSDYTF
>TRBV9
CASSVASPTDTQYF
>TRBV28
CASSLERTSGLYEQYF
>TRBV5-1
CASSPSSAAGNTIYF
>TRBV18
CASSKWEGQPQHF
>TRBV18
CASSPALNYNEQFF
>TRBV12-5
CASSGTRRPTQYF
>TRBV29-1
CSVESGLDEQFF
>TRBV12-3/TRBV12-4
CASSLARWTAYGYTF
>TRBV27
CASGRGKTNYGYTF
>TRBV2
CASRKSGAITDTQYF
>TRBV5-6
CASGRWGRGSEAFF
>TRBV12-3/TRBV12-4
CASTRDRGMETQYF
>TRBV30
CAWSAGASDTQYF
>TRBV2
CASWNGWRVGGLAQYF
>TRBV10-3
CAISKPGLYYEQYF
>TRBV6-2/TRBV6-3
CASSYRSGELFF
>TRBV10-1
CAVGGDTGELFF
>TRBV19
CASSIGGGAEQYF
>TRBV5-1
CASSPTTSSTDTQYF
>TRBV5-6
CASRHTGNTEAFF
>TRBV9
CASSVGTGRTEAFF
>TRBV6-1
CASGQGQGAYEQYF
>TRBV20-1
CSASPTSNQPQHF
>TRBV12-3/TRBV12-4
CASSLQGYVPEKLFF
>TRBV10-3
CAISARYEQYF
>TRBV29-1
CSAPSLAGEGIQYF
>TRBV20-1
CSASNNDEQFF
>TRBV9
CASSVAKDTQYF
>TRBV5-1
CASSLPTGEGEKLFF
>TRBV7-9
CASSVASYEQYF
>TRBV10-3
CAISEGGGSSYNEQFF